The next 14 T cell receptor beta chains were all read from a single sample in a study of response to subunit inactivated influenza vaccine. A single record per CDR3 protein comes from TCRdb applying MiXCR to the RT-PCR reads. The table has around 570,000 distinct CDR3 sequences, around 8% seen once; the top ten hold approximately 13%. The sample in question was PBMCs from blood, obtained roughly 24 months after vaccination. All receptors derive from a man aged 50-75 years who received an inactivated influenza vaccine.

This clonotype was found many times. Here the CDR3 reads CSVVGQGVPLAKNIQYF. Written as DNA, the CDR3 is TGCAGCGTTGTAGGACAGGGTGTACCTCTAGCCAAAAACATTCAGTACTTC. This rearrangement joins TRBV29-1 to TRBJ2-4; 8 positions match TRBD1. The CDR3 runs 17 residues. The germline V gene encodes CDR1 SQVTM and CDR2 ANQGSEA. V gave up 4 bases and J gave up 0 bases; unmatched junction bases: 11.

In this sample, this clonotype turned up a few times. The V call is TRBV2, the J call TRBJ2-3, with 8 bases aligning to TRBD2. The CDR3 sequence is 16 residues long. V shed 1 base, J shed 3 bases, and the junction held 6 bases outside the gene matches. Germline loops: CDR1 SNHLY, CDR2 FYNNEI. CDR3 sequence: CASSEDYGGRTDTQYF. The CDR3 DNA sequence: TGTGCCAGCAGTGAAGATTATGGCGGGAGGACAGATACGCAGTATTTT.

A few counts support this clonotype. The chain couples TRBV4-3 to TRBJ2-3; maybe TRBD2 (5 bases). The germline V and J ends were trimmed by 0 bases and 3 bases, with 19 bases remaining between them. CDR3 length: 18 amino acids. Germline CDR1 is LGHNA and CDR2 is YSLEER. CDR3 nucleotides: TGCGCCAGCAGCCAAGATCATGGAGGAGACGGTAGAACAGATACGCAGTATTTT. Residues: CASSQDHGGDGRTDTQYF.

V is TRBV6-1 and J is TRBJ2-6; tentative D call: TRBD2 (5 bases). Germline V gene sequence: CDR1 MNHNS, CDR2 SASEGT. The CDR3 is made up of 15 amino acids. The V end lost 4 bases, the J end lost 3 bases, and 10 bases lay between the germline ends. For the CDR3, the DNA is TGTGCCAGCAGTGTCGGAGGAGATGGGGCCAACGTCCTGACTTTC. It codes for CASSVGGDGANVLTF.

This clonotype has only a few counts. The J gene is TRBJ1-6, the V gene TRBV12-3 or TRBV12-4; no firm D call. This CDR3 spans 13 amino acids. V was cut by 3 bases and J by 13 bases, with 13 bases left in between. CDR3 nucleotide sequence: TGTGCCAGCAGTTTTTTGATGGGCACCCCCCTCCACTTT. The encoded protein is CASSFLMGTPLHF.

In its sample, this clonotype was seen a few times. This chain uses TRBV7-2 with TRBJ1-5; D gene ambiguous. The germline V and J ends were trimmed by 1 base and 0 bases, with 7 bases remaining between them. CDR1 is SGHTA, CDR2 FQGNSA, per germline. The CDR3 length is 15 residues. CDR3: CASSLVGDSNQPQHF. CDR3 bases: TGTGCCAGCAGCTTAGTCGGTGATAGCAATCAGCCCCAGCATTTT.

This clonotype was observed many times. The rearrangement uses TRBV10-3 and TRBJ2-7; 8 bases are a match to TRBD1. The germline gives CDR1 ENHRY, CDR2 SYGVKD. This CDR3 has 13 residues. Trimming at V came to 6 bases and at J to 4 bases, leaving 5 bases not matched to a gene. CDR3 region: CAIRGQGPYEQYF. CDR3 coding DNA: TGTGCCATCAGAGGACAGGGACCTTACGAGCAGTACTTC.

This clonotype was found many times. The CDR3 DNA reads as TGTGCCAGCAGCAGGGCTCAAGAGAGCTCCTACGAGCAGTACTTC. Translated: CASSRAQESSYEQYF. The chain uses TRBV5-5 and TRBJ2-7; D gene uncertain. The V end lost 4 bases, the J end lost 0 bases, and 14 bases lay between the germline ends. Germline V gene data show CDR1 as SGHKS and CDR2 as YYEKEE (reference sequence). The length of the CDR3 is 15 residues.

The chain combines TRBV7-8 with TRBJ1-6; 10 bases match TRBD1. The trim removed 4 bases at V and 8 bases at J, leaving 8 bases unmatched. The CDR3 covers 16 residues. In germline, CDR1 is SGHVS, CDR2 FQNEAQ. This CDR3 is CASSSTRDRGYSPLHF. For the CDR3, the DNA is TGTGCCAGCAGCTCGACTCGGGACAGGGGATATTCACCCCTCCACTTT.

The chain joins TRBV20-1 to TRBJ2-5; D not resolved. V was shortened by 0 bases and J by 2 bases, with 10 bases between the two germline ends. Germline assignment: CDR1 DFQATT and CDR2 SNEGSKA (reference sequence). This CDR3 has 14 amino acids. The CDR3 region has the DNA TGCAGTGCTAGAGATGCGGCAACTCAAGAGACCCAGTACTTC. This sequence encodes CSARDAATQETQYF.

This chain uses TRBV3-1 with TRBJ2-3, with D possibly TRBD1 on 6 matching bases. The CDR3 length is 13 residues. V dropped 6 bases and J dropped 7 bases, with 14 bases sitting between them. Germline-derived CDR1 and CDR2 are LGHDT and YNNKEL (reference sequence). In DNA, the CDR3 is TGTGCCAGCAGGCGGGCAGGGGCTCATACGCAGTATTTT. This sequence encodes CASRRAGAHTQYF.

This clonotype was counted a few times. Written as DNA, the CDR3 is TGCAGCGTTGTTACTCAGGGGTACGAGCAGTACTTC. Amino acids: CSVVTQGYEQYF. The chain couples TRBV29-1 to TRBJ2-7, with D maybe TRBD1 (6 bases). The V gene lost 4 bases and the J gene lost 4 bases, with 11 bases spanning the gap. Per the germline V gene, CDR1 is SQVTM and CDR2 is ANQGSEA. The CDR3 is made up of 12 amino acids.

This clonotype was found many times. V and J are TRBV5-5 and TRBJ1-5; D is possibly TRBD1 (5 bases). Trimming shortened V by 0 bases and J by 4 bases, and 8 bases separated the two germline ends. The CDR3 length is 14 residues. Germline lookup yields CDR1 SGHKS and CDR2 YYEKEE (reference sequence). Here the CDR3 reads CASSLAQVNQPQHF. The DNA for the CDR3 is TGTGCCAGCAGCTTGGCACAGGTGAATCAGCCCCAGCATTTT. Together with reference TRBV5-5 and TRBJ1-5, the CDR3 gives the full variable domain: DAGVTQSPTHLIKTRGQQVTLRCSPISGHKSVSWYQQVLGQGPQFIFQYYEKEERGRGNFPDRFSARQFPNYSSELNVNALLLGDSALYLCASSLAQVNQPQHFGDGTRLSIL.

This clonotype was detected many times. This chain connects TRBV12-3 or TRBV12-4 to TRBJ2-7; TRBD1 matches at 9 bases. Trimming cost V 7 bases and J 5 bases; bases outside gene matches: 9. The CDR3 runs 14 residues. The CDR3 reads CASTKQGARHEQYF. The CDR3 coding sequence is TGTGCCAGCACCAAACAGGGGGCGCGTCACGAGCAGTACTTC.